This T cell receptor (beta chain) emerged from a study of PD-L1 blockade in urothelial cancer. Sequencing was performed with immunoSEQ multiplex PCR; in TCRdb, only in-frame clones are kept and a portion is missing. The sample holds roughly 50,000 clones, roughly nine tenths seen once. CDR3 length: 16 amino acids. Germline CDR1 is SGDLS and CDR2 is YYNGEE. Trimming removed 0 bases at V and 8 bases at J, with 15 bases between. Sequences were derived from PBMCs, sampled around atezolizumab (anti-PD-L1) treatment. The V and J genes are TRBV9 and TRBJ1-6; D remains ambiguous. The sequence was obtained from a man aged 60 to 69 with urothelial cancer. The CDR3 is CASSVDALPRDSPLHF. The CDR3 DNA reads TGTGCCAGCAGCGTAGATGCCCTACCCCGGGATTCACCCCTCCACTTT.